Listed here are 21 T cell receptor beta chains from one sample, sequenced in a study of blood T cell repertoires in COVID-19. Using immunoSEQ multiplex PCR, the repertoire was profiled, and TCRdb retains in-frame clones only, with some absent. The table has under 110,000 clones, approximately 84% seen once; the top ten hold more than 13%. Sequencing was done on a sample of peripheral blood. The source of these receptors is a woman aged 60-75 years with acute or convalescent COVID-19.

The chain uses TRBV18 and TRBJ1-5, with 9 bases aligning to TRBD1. CDR1 is KGHSH, CDR2 LQKENI, per germline. The J segment lost 6 bases and the V segment lost 3 bases, leaving 9 bases of the junction unmatched. The CDR3 runs 16 residues. The CDR3 nucleotides read TGTGCCAGCTCACCGACACAGGGGGCGCGGGGTCAGCCCCAGCATTTT. Translation gives CASSPTQGARGQPQHF.

This chain's CDR3 is CASSVRTGEANVLTF. DNA for the CDR3: TGTGCCAGCAGTGTCCGGACAGGGGAGGCCAACGTCCTGACTTTC. The chain employs TRBV2 and TRBJ2-6; 9 nucleotides align to TRBD1. The germline gives CDR1 SNHLY, CDR2 FYNNEI. V was pared by 4 bases and J by 6 bases, with 4 bases of the junction left unmatched. This CDR3 contains 15 residues.

This chain joins TRBV18 and TRBJ1-1; D is perhaps TRBD1 (5 bases). The CDR3 consists of 14 residues. Between the trimmed V and J ends, which lost 3 bases and 3 bases, there was a span of 11 bases. The germline V gene has CDR1 KGHSH and CDR2 LQKENI. CDR3 sequence (DNA): TGTGCCAGCTCACCTTATGGGGGGGACACTGAAGCTTTCTTT. Its protein product is CASSPYGGDTEAFF.

The rearrangement links TRBV28 to TRBJ2-7; D is undetermined. The CDR3 is made up of 13 amino acids. V was clipped by 3 bases and J by 3 bases, with 9 bases between them. Germline V CDR1 and CDR2: MDHEN, SYDVKM. The CDR3 sequence is CASSFSGFYEQYF. CDR3 bases: TGTGCCAGCAGTTTCTCCGGGTTCTACGAGCAGTACTTC.

This chain links TRBV19 with TRBJ1-5; the match to TRBD1 covers 10 bases. The CDR3 totals 15 residues. The ends lost 0 bases at V and 6 bases at J; junction bases unmatched: 2. CDR1 and CDR2 from the germline V gene are LNHDA and SQIVND (reference sequence). CDR3 protein: CASSIDWTGGQPQHF. CDR3 nucleotide sequence: TGTGCCAGTAGTATAGATTGGACAGGGGGTCAGCCCCAGCATTTT.

This rearrangement joins TRBV5-1 to TRBJ1-1, with TRBD1 matching 8 bases. Germline lookup yields CDR1 SGHRS and CDR2 YFSETQ. V dropped 0 bases and J dropped 4; count of bases not matched to a gene: 5. This CDR3 region has 15 residues. CDR3 protein: CASSLAATGATEAFF. The DNA for the CDR3 is TGCGCCAGCAGCTTGGCGGCGACAGGGGCCACTGAAGCTTTCTTT.

This chain connects TRBV4-1 to TRBJ1-6, with 8 bases that match TRBD1. V trimming: 1 base; J trimming: 3 bases; junction bases outside the gene matches: 20. CDR3 length: 22 residues. Germline CDR1 and CDR2: MGHRA and YSYEKL. This chain's CDR3 is CASSQGRISGRGPVDYNSPLHF. In nucleotides, the CDR3 is TGCGCCAGCAGCCAAGGTCGGATCAGCGGCAGGGGGCCTGTCGACTATAATTCACCCCTCCACTTT.

The chain recombines TRBV13 with TRBJ2-1; D gene uncertain. Looked up from germline, CDR1 is PRHDT and CDR2 is FYEKMQ (reference sequence). Between the trimmed V and J ends, which lost 3 bases and 7 bases, there was a span of 7 bases. The CDR3 has 12 residues. CDR3 in DNA: TGTGCCAGCAGCTTCCAGACTAATGAGCAGTTCTTC. As protein: CASSFQTNEQFF.

V is TRBV30 and J is TRBJ2-7; D may be TRBD2 (7 bases). Germline values: CDR1 GTSNPN, CDR2 SVGIG (reference sequence). The CDR3 runs 12 residues. V shed 5 bases and J shed 2 bases, with 10 bases lying between them. The CDR3 sequence: CAWGGGAYEQYF. DNA of the CDR3: TGTGCCTGGGGAGGGGGGGCCTACGAGCAGTACTTC.

The chain couples TRBV18 to TRBJ1-6; 8 bases fit TRBD1. The CDR3 covers 14 residues. Trimming removed 2 bases from V and 10 bases from J; junction bases left unmatched: 4. CDR1 is KGHSH and CDR2 is LQKENI in the germline V gene. CDR3 sequence reads: CASSPDRGLSPLHF. DNA of the CDR3: TGTGCCAGCTCACCAGACAGGGGTTTATCACCCCTCCACTTT.

This clone was counted once. The chain carries TRBV9 and TRBJ2-3, with TRBD2 identical over 12 bases. The CDR3 is 15 amino acids. Germline V CDR1 and CDR2: SGDLS, YYNGEE. Germline trimming cut 4 bases from V and 4 bases from J; bases unmatched to any gene: 4. The DNA for the CDR3 is TGTGCCAGCAGCACCCGACTAGCGGGAGCAGATACGCAGTATTTT. Protein sequence: CASSTRLAGADTQYF.

The gene calls are TRBV25-1 and TRBJ1-3; 8 bases match TRBD1. The CDR3 consists of 15 residues. V was clipped by 2 bases and J by 4 bases; unmatched bases: 4. Germline V gene lookup returns CDR1 MGHDK and CDR2 SYGVNS. Here the CDR3 DNA reads TGTGCCAGCAGTGAAGGACAGGGTGGCGGAAACACCATATATTTT. It specifies CASSEGQGGGNTIYF.

The chain has TRBV30 and TRBJ1-2, with no clear D. This CDR3 region has 12 residues. The V and J ends lost 5 bases and 7 bases respectively, with 14 bases between them. Germline loops: CDR1 GTSNPN, CDR2 SVGIG (reference sequence). In nucleotides, the CDR3 is TGTGCCTGGGGGCGGGGAGGTGGTGGCTACACCTTC. Protein sequence: CAWGRGGGGYTF.

The chain links TRBV30 to TRBJ2-3, with TRBD2 as a possible D gene (5 bases). The CDR3 totals 13 residues. V lost 4 bases and J 6 bases, leaving 14 bases between the germline ends. The V gene's germline CDR1 is GTSNPN and CDR2 SVGIG (reference sequence). CDR3 protein: CAWTRGVGDTQYF. The CDR3, as DNA: TGTGCCTGGACCCGGGGAGTCGGTGATACGCAGTATTTT.

The chain has TRBV4-1 and TRBJ2-1, with a tentative D call TRBD2 (5 bases). Germline CDR1 is MGHRA and CDR2 is YSYEKL. Trimming left V 4 bases short and J 5 bases short, with 12 bases between. The CDR3 has 14 amino acids. In DNA, the CDR3 is TGCGCCAGCAGCCTGAGGGAACTGCACAATGAGCAGTTCTTC. Its protein is CASSLRELHNEQFF.

This chain connects TRBV7-9 to TRBJ2-5, with a possible D match to TRBD1 (5 bases). The CDR3 consists of 15 residues. Germline CDR1 SEHNR, CDR2 FQNEAQ (reference sequence). The V end was cut by 5 bases, the J end by 7 bases, with 20 bases between. CDR3 sequence: CASSAAGIASATQYF. In DNA, the CDR3 is TGTGCCAGCAGCGCGGCAGGGATAGCAAGTGCGACCCAGTACTTC.

In this sample, this clone turned up once. V is TRBV7-9 and J is TRBJ1-1; D is undetermined. Germline lookup yields CDR1 SEHNR and CDR2 FQNEAQ (reference sequence). The CDR3 totals 13 residues. Written as DNA, the CDR3 is TGTGCGAGCCGCGGGGAAGTGTACACTGAAGCTTTCTTT. Protein sequence: CASRGEVYTEAFF.

This chain links TRBV7-8 with TRBJ2-1; weak D call: TRBD1 (5 bases). This CDR3 has 12 amino acids. The germline V gene encodes CDR1 SGHVS and CDR2 FQNEAQ. Between the trimmed V and J ends, which lost 6 bases and 4 bases, there was a span of 7 bases. CDR3 in amino acids: CASRGQYNEQFF. The CDR3 DNA follows: TGTGCCAGCAGGGGGCAGTACAATGAGCAGTTCTTC.

This clone was detected once. This rearrangement joins TRBV7-6 to TRBJ1-1, with 9 bases matching TRBD1. The CDR3 spans 19 residues. The V segment lost 3 bases and the J segment 3 bases; nucleotides outside the gene matches: 17. Per the germline V gene, CDR1 is SGHVS and CDR2 is FNYEAQ. CDR3 region: CASSFNMVIPGQGHTEAFF. CDR3 DNA: TGTGCCAGCAGCTTCAACATGGTTATCCCGGGACAGGGACACACTGAAGCTTTCTTT.

The sample holds one count of this clone. This chain joins TRBV7-9 and TRBJ2-5; the match to TRBD1 covers 8 bases. With V trimmed by 6 bases and J by 4 bases, 7 bases remained unmatched. Germline values: CDR1 SEHNR, CDR2 FQNEAQ (reference sequence). The CDR3 spans 14 residues. The CDR3 nucleotides read TGTGCCAGCAGTCGTGCCGGGACAGGAGAGACCCAGTACTTC. Protein: CASSRAGTGETQYF. Supplemented by reference TRBV7-9 and TRBJ2-5, the full variable domain reads DTGVSQNPRHKITKRGQNVTFRCDPISEHNRLYWYRQTLGQGPEFLTYFQNEAQLEKSRLLSDRFSAERPKGSFSTLEIQRTEQGDSAMYLCASSRAGTGETQYFGPGTRLLVL.

This rearrangement joins TRBV2 to TRBJ1-5; 7 nucleotides match TRBD1. Germline V gene sequence: CDR1 SNHLY, CDR2 FYNNEI. After removal of 2 bases from V and 7 bases from J, the junction contained 8 bases not matched to a gene. The CDR3 totals 15 residues. The chain's CDR3 is CASSEPGGVSQPQHF. Here the CDR3 DNA reads TGTGCCAGCAGTGAACCAGGGGGAGTCTCCCAGCCCCAGCATTTT.